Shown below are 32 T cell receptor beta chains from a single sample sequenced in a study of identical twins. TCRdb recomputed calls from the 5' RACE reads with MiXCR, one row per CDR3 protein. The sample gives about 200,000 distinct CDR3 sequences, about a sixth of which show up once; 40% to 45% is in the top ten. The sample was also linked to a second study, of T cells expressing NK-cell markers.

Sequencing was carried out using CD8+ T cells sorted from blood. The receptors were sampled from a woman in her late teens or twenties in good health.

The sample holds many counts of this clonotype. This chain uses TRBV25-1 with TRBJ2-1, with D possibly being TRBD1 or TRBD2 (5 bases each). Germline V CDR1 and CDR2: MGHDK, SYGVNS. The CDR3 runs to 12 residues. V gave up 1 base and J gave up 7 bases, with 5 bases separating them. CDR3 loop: CASSEWGNEQFF. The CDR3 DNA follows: TGTGCCAGCAGTGAATGGGGGAATGAGCAGTTCTTC. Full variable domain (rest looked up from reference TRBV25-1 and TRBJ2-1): EADIYQTPRYLVIGTGKKITLECSQTMGHDKMYWYQQDPGMELHLIHYSYGVNSTEKGDLSSESTVSRIRTEHFPLTLESARPSHTSQYLCASSEWGNEQFFGPGTRLTVL.

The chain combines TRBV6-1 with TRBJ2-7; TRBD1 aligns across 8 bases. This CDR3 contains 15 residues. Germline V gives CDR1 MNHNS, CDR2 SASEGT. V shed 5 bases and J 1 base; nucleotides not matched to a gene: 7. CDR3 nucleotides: TGTGCCAGCAGTAGGGGGACAGGATCATCCTACGAGCAGTACTTC. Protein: CASSRGTGSSYEQYF.

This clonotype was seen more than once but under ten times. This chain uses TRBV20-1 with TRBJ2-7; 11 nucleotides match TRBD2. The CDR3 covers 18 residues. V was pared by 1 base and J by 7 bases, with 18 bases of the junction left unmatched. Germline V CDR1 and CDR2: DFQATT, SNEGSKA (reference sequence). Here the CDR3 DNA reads TGCAGTGCTAGAGTAGGGACGGGGACTAGCGGCGGGATCGGTGAGCAGTACTTC. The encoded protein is CSARVGTGTSGGIGEQYF.

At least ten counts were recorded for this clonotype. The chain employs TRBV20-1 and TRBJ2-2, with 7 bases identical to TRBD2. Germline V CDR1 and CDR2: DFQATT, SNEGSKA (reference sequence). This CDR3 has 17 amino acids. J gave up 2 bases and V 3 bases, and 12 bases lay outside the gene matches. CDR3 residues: CSASNNLRGVNTGELFF. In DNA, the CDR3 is TGCAGTGCTAGCAATAACCTTCGGGGGGTCAACACCGGGGAGCTGTTTTTT.

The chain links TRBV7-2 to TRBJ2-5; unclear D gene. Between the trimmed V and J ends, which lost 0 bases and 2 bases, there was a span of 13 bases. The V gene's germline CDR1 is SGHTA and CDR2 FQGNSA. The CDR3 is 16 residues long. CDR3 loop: CASSLAFWLTQETQYF. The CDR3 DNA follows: TGTGCCAGCAGCTTAGCGTTCTGGCTGACACAAGAGACCCAGTACTTC.

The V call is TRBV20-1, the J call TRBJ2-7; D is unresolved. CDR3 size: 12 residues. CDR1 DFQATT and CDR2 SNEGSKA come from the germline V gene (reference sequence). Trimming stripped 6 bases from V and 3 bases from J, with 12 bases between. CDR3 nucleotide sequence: TGCAGTGCCATTGGACCCAGCTACGAGCAGTACTTC. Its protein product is CSAIGPSYEQYF.

CDR3 DNA sequence: TGTGCCAGCAGCTTGAGGGGGGAGCAGTTCTTC. As protein: CASSLRGEQFF. The V and J genes are TRBV5-5 and TRBJ2-1; tentative D call: TRBD1 (6 bases). The CDR3 sequence is 11 residues long. Deletions cut 1 base from V and 10 bases from J, with 6 bases between. CDR1 is SGHKS, CDR2 YYEKEE, per germline (reference sequence).

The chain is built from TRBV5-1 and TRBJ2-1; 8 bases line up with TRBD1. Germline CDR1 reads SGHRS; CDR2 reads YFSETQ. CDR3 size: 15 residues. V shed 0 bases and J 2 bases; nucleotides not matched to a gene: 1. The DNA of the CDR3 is TGCGCCAGCAGCTTGGGGACAGGGCCCTACAATGAGCAGTTCTTC. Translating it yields CASSLGTGPYNEQFF.

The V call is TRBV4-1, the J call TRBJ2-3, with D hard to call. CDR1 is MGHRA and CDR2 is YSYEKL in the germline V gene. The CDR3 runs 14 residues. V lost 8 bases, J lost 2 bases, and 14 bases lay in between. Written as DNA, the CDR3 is TGCGCCAGCGCCAATCTTGGTTTCACAGATACGCAGTATTTT. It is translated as CASANLGFTDTQYF.

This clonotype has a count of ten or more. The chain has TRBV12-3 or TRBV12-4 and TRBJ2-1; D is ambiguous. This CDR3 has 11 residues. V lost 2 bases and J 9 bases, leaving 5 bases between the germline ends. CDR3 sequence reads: CASSLLGEQFF. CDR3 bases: TGTGCCAGCAGTTTACTTGGTGAGCAGTTCTTC.

CDR3 loop: CASSPGGMETQYF. For the CDR3, the DNA is TGTGCCAGCAGTCCGGGTGGTATGGAGACCCAGTACTTC. This chain links TRBV12-3 or TRBV12-4 with TRBJ2-5; D ambiguous. The CDR3 length is 13 residues. The V gene lost 5 bases and the J gene lost 5 bases, with 12 bases spanning the gap.

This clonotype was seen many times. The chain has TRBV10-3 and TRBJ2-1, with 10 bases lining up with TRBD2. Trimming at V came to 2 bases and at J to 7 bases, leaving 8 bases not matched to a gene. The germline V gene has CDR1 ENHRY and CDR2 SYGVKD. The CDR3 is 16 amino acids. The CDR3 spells CAISEPGLATGNEQFF. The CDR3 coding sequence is TGTGCCATCAGTGAGCCGGGACTAGCGACAGGGAATGAGCAGTTCTTC.

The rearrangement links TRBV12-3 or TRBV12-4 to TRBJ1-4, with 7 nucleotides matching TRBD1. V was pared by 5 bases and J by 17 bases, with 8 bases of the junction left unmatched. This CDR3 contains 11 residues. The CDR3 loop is CASSAPGQLFF. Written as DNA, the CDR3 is TGTGCCAGCAGTGCCCCGGGACAGCTTTTTTTT.

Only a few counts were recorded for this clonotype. The chain's CDR3 is CASSPPILGEQFF. In DNA form, the CDR3 reads TGTGCCAGCAGCCCCCCGATTTTGGGTGAGCAGTTCTTC. The gene calls are TRBV9 and TRBJ2-1, with no clear D. This CDR3 contains 13 residues. Trimming cost V 4 bases and J 9 bases, with 14 bases left between them. The germline V gene has CDR1 SGDLS and CDR2 YYNGEE. Using reference TRBV9 and TRBJ2-1 for the parts outside the CDR3, the full variable domain is DSGVTQTPKHLITATGQRVTLRCSPRSGDLSVYWYQQSLDQGLQFLIQYYNGEERAKGNILERFSAQQFPDLHSELNLSSLELGDSALYFCASSPPILGEQFFGPGTRLTVL.

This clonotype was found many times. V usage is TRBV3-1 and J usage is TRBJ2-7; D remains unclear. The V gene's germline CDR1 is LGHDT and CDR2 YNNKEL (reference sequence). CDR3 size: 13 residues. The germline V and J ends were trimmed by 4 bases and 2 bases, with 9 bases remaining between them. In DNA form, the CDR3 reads TGTGCCAGCAGCCCCTTGAGGACCTACGAGCAGTACTTC. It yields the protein CASSPLRTYEQYF.

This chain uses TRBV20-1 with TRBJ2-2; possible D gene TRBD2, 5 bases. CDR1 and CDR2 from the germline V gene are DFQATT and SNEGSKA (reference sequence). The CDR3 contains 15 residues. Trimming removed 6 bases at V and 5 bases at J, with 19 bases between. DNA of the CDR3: TGCAGTGCAAAGACATCTTCCCCGGGGACCGGGGAGCTGTTTTTT. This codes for CSAKTSSPGTGELFF.

CDR3 residues: CASSLIEPASGVNEQFF. The CDR3 DNA follows: TGTGCCAGCAGTTTAATAGAGCCGGCTAGCGGGGTTAATGAGCAGTTCTTC. This chain uses TRBV27 with TRBJ2-1, with TRBD2 identical over 9 bases. In germline, CDR1 is MNHEY, CDR2 SMNVEV (reference sequence). After removal of 2 bases from V and 7 bases from J, the junction contained 12 bases not matched to a gene. The CDR3 is 17 amino acids.

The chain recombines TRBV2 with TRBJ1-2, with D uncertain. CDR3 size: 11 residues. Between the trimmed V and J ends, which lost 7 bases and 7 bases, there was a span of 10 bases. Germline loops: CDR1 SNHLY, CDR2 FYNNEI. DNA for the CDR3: TGTGCCAGCATGGAGGGCGGTGGCTACACCTTC. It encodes CASMEGGGYTF.

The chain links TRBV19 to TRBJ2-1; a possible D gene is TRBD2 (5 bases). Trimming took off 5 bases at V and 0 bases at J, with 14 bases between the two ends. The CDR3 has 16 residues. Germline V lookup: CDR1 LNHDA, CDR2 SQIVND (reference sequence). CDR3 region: CASSAFAGASYNEQFF. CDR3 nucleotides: TGTGCCAGTAGTGCATTTGCGGGCGCCTCCTACAATGAGCAGTTCTTC. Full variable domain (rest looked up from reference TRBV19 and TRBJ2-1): DGGITQSPKYLFRKEGQNVTLSCEQNLNHDAMYWYRQDPGQGLRLIYYSQIVNDFQKGDIAEGYSVSREKKESFPLTVTSAQKNPTAFYLCASSAFAGASYNEQFFGPGTRLTVL.

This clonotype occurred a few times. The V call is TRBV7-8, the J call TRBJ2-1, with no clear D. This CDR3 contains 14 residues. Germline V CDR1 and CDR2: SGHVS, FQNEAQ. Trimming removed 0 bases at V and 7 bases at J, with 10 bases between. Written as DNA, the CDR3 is TGTGCCAGCAGCTTAGCGTTTAGCCTTAATGAGCAGTTCTTC. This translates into CASSLAFSLNEQFF.

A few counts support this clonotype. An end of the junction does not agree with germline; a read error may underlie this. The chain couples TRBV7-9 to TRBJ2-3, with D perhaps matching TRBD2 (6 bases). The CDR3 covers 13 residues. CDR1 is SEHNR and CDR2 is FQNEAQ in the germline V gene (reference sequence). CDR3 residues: CASTLDPSEAQYF. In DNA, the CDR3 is TGTGCCAGCACCTTAGACCCTAGCGAGGCGCAGTATTTT.

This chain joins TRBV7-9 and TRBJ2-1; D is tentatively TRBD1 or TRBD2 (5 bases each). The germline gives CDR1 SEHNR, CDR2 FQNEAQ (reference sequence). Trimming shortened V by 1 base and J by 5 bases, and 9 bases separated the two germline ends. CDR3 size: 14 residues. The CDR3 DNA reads TGTGCCAGCAGCTTAGTGGGACGGAACAATGAGCAGTTCTTC. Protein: CASSLVGRNNEQFF.

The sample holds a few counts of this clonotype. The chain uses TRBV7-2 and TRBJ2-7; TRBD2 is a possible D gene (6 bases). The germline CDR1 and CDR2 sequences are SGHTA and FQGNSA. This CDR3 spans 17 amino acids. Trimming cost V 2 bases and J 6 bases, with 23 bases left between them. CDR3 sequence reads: CASSLRFAGGGVGEQYF. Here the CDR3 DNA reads TGTGCCAGCAGCTTAAGGTTTGCCGGTGGAGGGGTTGGCGAGCAGTACTTC.

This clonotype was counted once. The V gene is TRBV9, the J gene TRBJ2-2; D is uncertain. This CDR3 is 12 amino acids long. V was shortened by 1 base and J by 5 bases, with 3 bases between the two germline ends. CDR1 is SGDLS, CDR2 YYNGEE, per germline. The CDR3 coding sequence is TGTGCCAGCAGCGTAAAAACCGGGGAGCTGTTTTTT. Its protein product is CASSVKTGELFF.

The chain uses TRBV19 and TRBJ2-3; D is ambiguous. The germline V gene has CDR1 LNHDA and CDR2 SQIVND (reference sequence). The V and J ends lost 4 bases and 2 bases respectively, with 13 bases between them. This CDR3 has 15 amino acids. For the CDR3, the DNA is TGTGCCAGTAGTAAGTCGACTCCGTACACAGATACGCAGTATTTT. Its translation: CASSKSTPYTDTQYF.

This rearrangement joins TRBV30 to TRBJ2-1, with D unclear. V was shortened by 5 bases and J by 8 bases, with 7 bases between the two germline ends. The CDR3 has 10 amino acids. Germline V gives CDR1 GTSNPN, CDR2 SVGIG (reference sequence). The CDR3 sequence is CAWALDEQFF. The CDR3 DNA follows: TGTGCCTGGGCCCTTGATGAGCAGTTCTTC.

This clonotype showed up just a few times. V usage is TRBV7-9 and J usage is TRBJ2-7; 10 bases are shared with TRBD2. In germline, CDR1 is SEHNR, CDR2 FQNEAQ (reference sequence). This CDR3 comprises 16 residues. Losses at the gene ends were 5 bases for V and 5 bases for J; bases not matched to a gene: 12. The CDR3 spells CASSPGSAGGFHEQYF. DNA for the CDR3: TGTGCCAGCAGCCCCGGATCAGCGGGAGGGTTCCACGAGCAGTACTTC.

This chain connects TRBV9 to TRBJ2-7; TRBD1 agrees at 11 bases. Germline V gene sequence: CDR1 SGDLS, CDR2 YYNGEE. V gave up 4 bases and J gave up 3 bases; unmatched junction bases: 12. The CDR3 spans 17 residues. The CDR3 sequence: CASSPPITGQGDYEQYF. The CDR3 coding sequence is TGTGCCAGCAGCCCCCCGATCACGGGACAGGGGGACTACGAGCAGTACTTC.

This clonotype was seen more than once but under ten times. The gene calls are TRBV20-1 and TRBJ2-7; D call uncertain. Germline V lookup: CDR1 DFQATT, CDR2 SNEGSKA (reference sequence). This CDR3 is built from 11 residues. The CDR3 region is CSPPRTDEQYF. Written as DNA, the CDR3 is TGCAGCCCCCCCCGCACCGACGAGCAGTACTTC.

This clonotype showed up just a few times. The CDR3 is CSVFSAGSSWEQFF. The CDR3 DNA reads as TGCAGCGTTTTTTCGGCAGGGTCTTCATGGGAGCAGTTCTTC. This chain links TRBV29-1 with TRBJ2-1; maybe TRBD1 (5 bases). The CDR3 extends over 14 amino acids. Trimming removed 5 bases at V and 10 bases at J, with 21 bases between. CDR1 and CDR2 (germline): SQVTM, ANQGSEA.

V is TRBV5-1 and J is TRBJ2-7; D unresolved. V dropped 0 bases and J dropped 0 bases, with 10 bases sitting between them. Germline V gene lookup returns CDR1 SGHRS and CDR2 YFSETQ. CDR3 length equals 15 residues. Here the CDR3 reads CASSLADGISYEQYF. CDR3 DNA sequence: TGCGCCAGCAGCTTGGCAGACGGAATCTCCTACGAGCAGTACTTC.

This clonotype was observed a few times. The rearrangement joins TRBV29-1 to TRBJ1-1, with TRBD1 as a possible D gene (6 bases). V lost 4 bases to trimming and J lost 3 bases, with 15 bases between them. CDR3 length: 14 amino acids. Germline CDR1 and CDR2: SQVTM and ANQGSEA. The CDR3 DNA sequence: TGCAGCGTTGGACACAGGGCGTTTTACACTGAAGCTTTCTTT. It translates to CSVGHRAFYTEAFF.